A single TCR beta chain is shown here with its context. This CDR3 is built from 19 residues. V was clipped by 0 bases and J by 2 bases; unmatched bases: 11. Germline V gene lookup returns CDR1 SGHKS and CDR2 YYEKEE (reference sequence). The source of the sample is a study of blood T cell repertoires in COVID-19. Study summary: PBMCs, B-cell-depleted T cells, or T cells were the source of the cDNA or gDNA that made up the material.

Using immunoSEQ multiplex PCR, the repertoire was profiled, and TCRdb retains in-frame clones only, with some absent. The sample shows about 180,000 clones, roughly four fifths of them seen only once. Sequencing used peripheral blood. This receptor was taken from a woman aged 70-85 years with COVID-19, enrolled during active disease. The chain couples TRBV5-5 to TRBJ2-6, with 7 bases matching TRBD1. CDR3 sequence reads: CASSLVVPQGLPGANVLTF. The CDR3, as DNA: TGTGCCAGCAGCTTGGTTGTTCCACAGGGGTTGCCTGGGGCCAACGTCCTGACTTTC.